The sequence of this T cell receptor beta chain was determined in a study of cytomegalovirus exposure and HLA in healthy donors. Study conclusions and caveats: Earlier analysis found most TCR beta V segments productive about 87% or about 30% of the time.

Use of 60 Vbeta and 13 Jbeta primers characterized the PCR. In the authors' methods: Per a later analysis, the number of unique TCR beta chains was roughly 83 million, of which 9 million to 12 million were shared. Generated by immunoSEQ multiplex PCR, the TCRdb table keeps only in-frame clones and is missing some. That table gives V, J and clone size, and the DNA gave D and trimming. The sample holds more than 150,000 clones; 65% to 85% are singletons and the top ten take around 1.4%. V lost 1 base to trimming and J lost 7 bases, with 17 bases between them. The germline V gene has CDR1 SGHRS and CDR2 YFSETQ. The CDR3 covers 15 residues. As concerns this clone: Antigen unknown.

The sample consisted of PBMCs. This chain links TRBV5-1 with TRBJ2-5, with a possible D match to TRBD2 (6 bases). The TCR comes from a girl between 10 and 17 years old in good health and CMV-seropositive. In DNA, the CDR3 is TGCGCCAGCAGCTTGTCGTGGAGGGGTGGCGGGACCCAGTACTTC. It encodes CASSLSWRGGGTQYF. Using reference TRBV5-1 and TRBJ2-5 for the parts outside the CDR3, the full variable domain is KAGVTQTPRYLIKTRGQQVTLSCSPISGHRSVSWYQQTPGQGLQFLFEYFSETQRNKGNFPGRFSGRQFSNSRSEMNVSTLELGDSALYLCASSLSWRGGGTQYFGPGTRLLVL.